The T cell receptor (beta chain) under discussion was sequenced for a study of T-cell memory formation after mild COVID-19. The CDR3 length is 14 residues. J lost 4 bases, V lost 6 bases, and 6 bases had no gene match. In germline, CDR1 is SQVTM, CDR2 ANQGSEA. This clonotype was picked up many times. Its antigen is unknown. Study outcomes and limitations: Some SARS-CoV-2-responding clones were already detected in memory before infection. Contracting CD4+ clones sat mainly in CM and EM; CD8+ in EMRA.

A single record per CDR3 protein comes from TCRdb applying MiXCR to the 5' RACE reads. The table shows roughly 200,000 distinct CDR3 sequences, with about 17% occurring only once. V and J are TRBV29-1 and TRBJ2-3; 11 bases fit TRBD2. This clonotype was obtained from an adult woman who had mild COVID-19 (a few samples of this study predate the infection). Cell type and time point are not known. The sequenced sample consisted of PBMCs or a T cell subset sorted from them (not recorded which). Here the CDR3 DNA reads TGCAGCGTCCTAGCGGGAGGCTCCGCAGATACGCAGTATTTT. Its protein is CSVLAGGSADTQYF.